This T cell receptor beta chain was sequenced during a study of blood T cell repertoires in COVID-19. Study as a whole: There were acute and convalescent COVID-19 samples, and they came from the United States, Italy and Spain. Nucleic acid was either cDNA or gDNA, and it came from T cells, B-cell-depleted T cells, or PBMCs.

CDR1 and CDR2 from the germline V gene are KGHDR and SFDVKD. CDR3 length: 15 residues. The germline V and J ends were trimmed by 5 bases and 4 bases, with 14 bases remaining between them. As processed by the authors: Estimation of nucleated cell counts relied on the amplification of reference gene primers. Clones were sequenced by immunoSEQ multiplex PCR, and TCRdb holds only the in-frame ones, with some missing. From that table come the V and J calls and clone size; the DNA was used to work out D and trimming. The sample records approximately 90,000 clones, 70% to 90% being singletons. The source of this sequence is a man aged 60 to 69 with acute or convalescent COVID-19. Material for sequencing was peripheral blood. The chain joins TRBV24-1 to TRBJ2-1, with D tentatively TRBD1 (6 bases). CDR3 coding DNA: TGTGCCACCAGTGGGGGACATAGTACATACAATGAGCAGTTCTTC. Its protein is CATSGGHSTYNEQFF.